A single sample gave rise to the 25 T cell receptor beta chains below, sequenced in a study of blood T cell repertoires in COVID-19. TCRdb's copy holds only in-frame clones and misses some; the assay was immunoSEQ multiplex PCR. The sample consists of 150,000 to 200,000 clones, roughly 80% of them appearing once. Source material: peripheral blood. The receptor source for this set is a man aged 65 to 79 with acute or convalescent COVID-19.

This chain's CDR3 is CATSPRTGNEKLFF. In DNA, the CDR3 is TGTGCCACCTCCCCACGGACAGGGAATGAAAAACTGTTTTTT. This rearrangement joins TRBV6-5 to TRBJ1-4; 8 nucleotides align to TRBD1. V was clipped by 10 bases and J by 5 bases; unmatched bases: 9. This CDR3 has 14 residues. CDR1 is MNHEY, CDR2 SVGAGI, per germline.

The chain couples TRBV5-4 to TRBJ1-1, with 8 bases lining up with TRBD1. In germline, CDR1 is SGHNT, CDR2 YYREEE (reference sequence). This CDR3 contains 14 residues. J lost 10 bases, V lost 8 bases, and 16 bases had no gene match. Here the CDR3 reads CASHRDRSVLGAFF. For the CDR3, the DNA is TGTGCCAGTCACCGGGACAGGAGTGTGTTAGGAGCTTTCTTT.

This chain joins TRBV27 and TRBJ2-7, with 7 bases fitting TRBD1. Germline V gene lookup returns CDR1 MNHEY and CDR2 SMNVEV (reference sequence). The CDR3 runs 14 residues. The trim removed 9 bases at V and 3 bases at J, leaving 11 bases unmatched. The CDR3, as DNA: TGTGCCAGGACGAACCAGGGGGTATACTACGAGCAGTACTTC. It encodes CARTNQGVYYEQYF.

This clone was seen only a few times. The chain couples TRBV5-4 to TRBJ2-3; tentative D call: TRBD2 (5 bases). The germline V gene encodes CDR1 SGHNT and CDR2 YYREEE (reference sequence). Trimming took 4 bases from V and 4 from J, leaving 13 bases between them. This CDR3 contains 14 residues. The CDR3 spells CASSGGDGSDTQYF. The CDR3 coding sequence is TGTGCCAGCAGCGGAGGCGACGGTTCAGATACGCAGTATTTT.

This clone was detected a few times. The V gene is TRBV7-8, the J gene TRBJ2-7; maybe TRBD2 (6 bases). The CDR3 length is 13 residues. The V gene lost 0 bases and the J gene lost 3 bases, with 6 bases spanning the gap. Germline V gives CDR1 SGHVS, CDR2 FQNEAQ. The CDR3 here is CASSLAGGYEQYF. CDR3 nucleotides: TGTGCCAGCAGCTTAGCGGGGGGCTACGAGCAGTACTTC.

The gene calls are TRBV10-3 and TRBJ2-7; TRBD1 is a possible D gene (5 bases). The CDR3 extends over 14 amino acids. Trimming stripped 7 bases from V and 4 bases from J, with 17 bases between. Germline V CDR1 and CDR2: ENHRY, SYGVKD. The DNA for the CDR3 is TGTGCCATCACCCCGACGACAGCAACATACGAGCAGTACTTC. This sequence encodes CAITPTTATYEQYF.

V gene TRBV14 combines with J gene TRBJ2-2; TRBD2 might be the D (5 bases). CDR3 length equals 14 residues. The germline V and J ends were trimmed by 6 bases and 5 bases, with 13 bases remaining between them. Per the germline V gene, CDR1 is SGHDN and CDR2 is FVKESK. The CDR3 spells CASRLGVGTGELFF. CDR3 sequence (DNA): TGTGCCAGCAGACTCGGGGTTGGTACCGGGGAGCTGTTTTTT.

As for this clone: At one boundary the junction diverges from the germline segment, which might be a read error. The chain joins TRBV29-1 to TRBJ1-1, with 7 bases matching TRBD1. Germline V gene data show CDR1 as SQVTM and CDR2 as ANQGSEA. CDR3 size: 13 residues. The CDR3 reads CSGEQGMNTEAFF. The CDR3 coding sequence is TGCAGCGGTGAACAGGGGATGAACACTGAAGCTTTCTTT.

The chain recombines TRBV10-3 with TRBJ2-7; TRBD2 matches at 11 bases. This CDR3 has 18 residues. The germline V gene encodes CDR1 ENHRY and CDR2 SYGVKD. J lost 4 bases, V lost 6 bases, and 17 bases had no gene match. The DNA of the CDR3 is TGTGCCATCAGCGCAGGCTTGGGGACTAGCGGTAAGATATACGAGCAGTACTTC. Its translation is CAISAGLGTSGKIYEQYF.

The chain employs TRBV7-6 and TRBJ2-2, with TRBD1 as a possible D gene (6 bases). Germline V gene sequence: CDR1 SGHVS, CDR2 FNYEAQ. The V gene lost 6 bases and the J gene lost 5 bases, with 7 bases spanning the gap. The CDR3 consists of 12 residues. CDR3 in DNA: TGTGCCAGCAGTACAGGGACCGGGGAGCTGTTTTTT. This encodes CASSTGTGELFF.

This chain joins TRBV9 and TRBJ2-3; no definite D call. Looked up from germline, CDR1 is SGDLS and CDR2 is YYNGEE. The CDR3 loop spans 13 amino acids. The ends were cut back, 4 bases at V and 4 bases at J, with 10 bases in the middle. CDR3 sequence (DNA): TGTGCCAGCAGCCCCGGGTTGGCAGATACGCAGTATTTT. Protein: CASSPGLADTQYF.

CDR3 nucleotide sequence: TGTGCCAGCAGTTACTCGGGGGGAATCTCCTACAATGAGCAGTTCTTC. Protein: CASSYSGGISYNEQFF. The rearrangement joins TRBV6-7 to TRBJ2-1, with a tentative D call TRBD2 (6 bases). TRBV6-7 is an ORF, and what it does is uncertain. V lost 0 bases to trimming and J lost 0 bases, with 9 bases between them. The CDR3 runs 16 residues.

This chain uses TRBV7-8 with TRBJ2-5, with 10 positions matching TRBD2. Germline V gene data show CDR1 as SGHVS and CDR2 as FQNEAQ. The CDR3 loop spans 15 amino acids. V gave up 5 bases and J gave up 5 bases; unmatched junction bases: 8. CDR3 region: CASSTGLARQETQYF. In DNA form, the CDR3 reads TGTGCCAGCAGCACGGGACTAGCGCGGCAGGAGACCCAGTACTTC.

The chain couples TRBV10-1 to TRBJ2-3; 9 nucleotides line up with TRBD1. Germline CDR1 WNHNN, CDR2 SYGVQD (reference sequence). This CDR3 comprises 21 residues. The V segment lost 3 bases and the J segment 1 base; nucleotides outside the gene matches: 20. CDR3 protein: CASSDPVGQGRAGWRTDTQYF. CDR3 DNA: TGCGCCAGCAGTGACCCAGTCGGACAGGGGAGAGCGGGATGGCGCACAGATACGCAGTATTTT.

The chain carries TRBV6-5 and TRBJ1-1; D possibly corresponds to TRBD1 (5 bases). Germline CDR1 and CDR2: MNHEY and SVGAGI. The CDR3 loop spans 14 amino acids. V lost 0 bases, J lost 4 bases, and 9 bases lay in between. CDR3 in DNA: TGTGCCAGCAGTTACTCCCAGGGTGCCACTGAAGCTTTCTTT. Encoded protein: CASSYSQGATEAFF.

CDR3 in amino acids: CATSPAYNEQFF. CDR3 nucleotide sequence: TGTGCCACCAGTCCAGCGTACAATGAGCAGTTCTTC. The gene calls are TRBV24-1 and TRBJ2-1; the D is unclear. V was shortened by 6 bases and J by 4 bases, with 6 bases between the two germline ends. In germline, CDR1 is KGHDR, CDR2 SFDVKD. The CDR3 is made up of 12 amino acids.

In this sample, this clone turned up a few times. The chain uses TRBV27 and TRBJ1-4; possible D gene TRBD1, 5 bases. V was shortened by 5 bases and J by 0 bases, with 13 bases between the two germline ends. The CDR3 is 16 residues long. Germline lookup yields CDR1 MNHEY and CDR2 SMNVEV (reference sequence). CDR3 bases: TGTGCCAGCAGTCACCGACAGCCCCCAACTAATGAAAAACTGTTTTTT. Its translation: CASSHRQPPTNEKLFF.

This chain connects TRBV18 to TRBJ2-7; maybe TRBD2 (6 bases). CDR1 and CDR2 from the germline V gene are KGHSH and LQKENI. The CDR3 spans 16 residues. The V end was cut by 2 bases, the J end by 5 bases, with 19 bases between. CDR3 amino acids: CASSPGVNPASDEQYF. The CDR3 coding sequence is TGTGCCAGCTCACCAGGGGTAAACCCAGCTAGCGACGAGCAGTACTTC.

The sample holds one count of this clone. The rearrangement uses TRBV13 and TRBJ1-1; D is perhaps TRBD1 (6 bases). V was pared by 0 bases and J by 9 bases, with 8 bases between. This CDR3 contains 12 residues. Germline assignment: CDR1 PRHDT and CDR2 FYEKMQ (reference sequence). Here the CDR3 DNA reads TGTGCCAGCAGCTTAGGCAGGGGACAAGCTTTCTTT. It translates to CASSLGRGQAFF. Full variable domain (outside the CDR3, taken from reference TRBV13 and TRBJ1-1): AAGVIQSPRHLIKEKRETATLKCYPIPRHDTVYWYQQGPGQDPQFLISFYEKMQSDKGSIPDRFSAQQFSDYHSELNMSSLELGDSALYFCASSLGRGQAFFGQGTRLTVV.

The V gene is TRBV24-1, the J gene TRBJ2-3; D not certain. CDR1 and CDR2 from the germline V gene are KGHDR and SFDVKD. The germline V and J ends were trimmed by 3 bases and 5 bases, with 11 bases remaining between them. The CDR3 has 14 residues. This CDR3 reads CATSDTRVRDTQYF. Written as DNA, the CDR3 is TGTGCCACCAGTGATACCCGGGTGCGAGATACGCAGTATTTT.

The chain couples TRBV10-2 to TRBJ2-2, with 10 bases fitting TRBD2. The CDR3 sequence is 17 residues long. Germline CDR1 is WSHSY and CDR2 is SAAADI. J lost 4 bases, V lost 3 bases, and 8 bases had no gene match. CDR3 nucleotide sequence: TGCGCCAGCAGTGATCAGCGGGGGGGCCTCGGCACCGGGGAGCTGTTTTTT. This codes for CASSDQRGGLGTGELFF.

The chain links TRBV11-2 to TRBJ2-2, with D possibly TRBD1 on 6 matching bases. The CDR3 contains 13 residues. Germline V gene data show CDR1 as SGHAT and CDR2 as FQNNGV. V was clipped by 5 bases and J by 6 bases, with 10 bases between them. CDR3 in DNA: TGTGCCAGCAGCCAGTACAGGGCCGGGGAGCTGTTTTTT. Its protein is CASSQYRAGELFF.

V gene TRBV5-4 combines with J gene TRBJ2-5; 7 positions match TRBD1. CDR3 length equals 14 residues. CDR1 is SGHNT and CDR2 is YYREEE in the germline V gene (reference sequence). The trim removed 0 bases at V and 4 bases at J, leaving 3 bases unmatched. The CDR3 loop reads CASSLGQGRETQYF. CDR3 sequence (DNA): TGTGCCAGCAGCTTGGGACAGGGTCGAGAGACCCAGTACTTC.

The CDR3 nucleotides read TGTGCCAGCAGCTTAGCGATGCCCACTTCCACTGAAGCTTTCTTT. Translating gives CASSLAMPTSTEAFF. This chain uses TRBV7-6 with TRBJ1-1; D unresolved. Germline assignment: CDR1 SGHVS and CDR2 FNYEAQ. V gave up 0 bases and J gave up 4 bases, with 12 bases separating them. This CDR3 comprises 15 residues.

A few counts support this clone. DNA for the CDR3: TGCGCCAGCAGTGAAGGGACAGGGTCACCTGGGGCCAACGTCCTGACTTTC. It is translated as CASSEGTGSPGANVLTF. This chain uses TRBV10-2 with TRBJ2-6; 9 bases map to TRBD1. The V and J ends lost 3 bases and 2 bases, in that order; junction bases with no gene match: 5. The CDR3 is made up of 17 amino acids. The germline V gene has CDR1 WSHSY and CDR2 SAAADI.